These 25 T cell receptor beta chains came from one sample sequenced in a study of regulatory T cells in long-lasting Graves disease. CDR3-region Arm-PCR and iRepertoire HTBI primers produced the TCR beta libraries. TCRdb redid the calling of the multiplex PCR reads with MiXCR, one entry per CDR3 protein. The sample holds about 420,000 distinct CDR3 sequences; 16% are singletons and the top ten take about 23%. Sample time point: newly diagnosed GD, antithyroid drugs for less than 3 months. RNA from PBMCs was the source of the TCR library. This sample also appeared in a second study, on T cells in Graves' hyperthyroidism and ophthalmopathy.

The specimen comprised peripheral blood mononuclear cells (PBMCs), sampled at new diagnosis, from a patient treated with antithyroid drugs. All receptors derive from a woman aged 18-29 years with Graves disease.

This clonotype was observed at least ten times. J is TRBJ2-1 and V is TRBV6-1; 9 bases map to TRBD2. Trimming cost V 3 bases and J 3 bases; bases outside gene matches: 6. The CDR3 extends over 16 amino acids. Germline values: CDR1 MNHNS, CDR2 SASEGT. In DNA form, the CDR3 reads TGTGCCAGCAGTGATTTGGCTAGCGGGATCTACAATGAGCAGTTCTTC. Amino acid sequence: CASSDLASGIYNEQFF.

The rearrangement joins TRBV4-2 to TRBJ2-7; D may be TRBD1 (6 bases). Trimming cost V 2 bases and J 0 bases, with 8 bases left between them. Germline-derived CDR1 and CDR2 are LGHNA and YNFKEQ. There are 14 residues in the CDR3. The CDR3 reads CASSQQGSSYEQYF. The CDR3 region has the DNA TGTGCCAGCAGCCAACAGGGGAGCTCCTACGAGCAGTACTTC.

In this sample, this clonotype turned up many times. The rearrangement joins TRBV20-1 to TRBJ2-7, with D possibly TRBD1 on 5 matching bases. Trimming took off 7 bases at V and 4 bases at J, with 17 bases between the two ends. This CDR3 contains 13 residues. Germline V lookup: CDR1 DFQATT, CDR2 SNEGSKA (reference sequence). The CDR3 DNA follows: TGCAGTGTAAAAGGCCAGGGCCATTACGAGCAGTACTTC. Its translation is CSVKGQGHYEQYF.

This clonotype was detected many times. This rearrangement joins TRBV7-9 to TRBJ1-2, with D tentatively TRBD1 (5 bases). V shed 0 bases and J shed 7 bases, with 12 bases lying between them. The germline V gene has CDR1 SEHNR and CDR2 FQNEAQ (reference sequence). The CDR3 totals 14 residues. CDR3 loop: CASSLAAGVSGYTF. The CDR3 DNA sequence: TGTGCCAGCAGCTTAGCAGCGGGGGTTAGTGGCTACACCTTC.

This chain links TRBV6-1 with TRBJ2-7, with D perhaps matching TRBD1 or TRBD2 (5 bases each). The CDR3 sequence is 14 residues long. Germline CDR1 and CDR2: MNHNS and SASEGT. The germline V and J ends were trimmed by 5 bases and 2 bases, with 13 bases remaining between them. CDR3 in amino acids: CASSPWDGTYEQYF. CDR3 sequence (DNA): TGTGCCAGCAGTCCCTGGGACGGAACCTACGAGCAGTACTTC.

This clonotype has ten or more counts. The V gene is TRBV28, the J gene TRBJ2-7; 10 bases are shared with TRBD1. This CDR3 region has 14 residues. Germline assignment: CDR1 MDHEN and CDR2 SYDVKM. V lost 8 bases to trimming and J lost 2 bases; unmatched junction nucleotides: 6. In DNA form, the CDR3 reads TGTGCCAGCGAGGGACAGGGGAGAACCTACGAGCAGTACTTC. It codes for CASEGQGRTYEQYF.

This clonotype was seen more than once but under ten times. The CDR3 spells CSALSGRASDQYF. Written as DNA, the CDR3 is TGCAGCGCACTTAGCGGGAGGGCCTCGGATCAGTACTTC. The gene calls are TRBV29-1 and TRBJ2-7; 11 bases fit TRBD2. There are 13 residues in the CDR3. Germline-derived CDR1 and CDR2 are SQVTM and ANQGSEA. V shed 7 bases and J 10 bases; nucleotides not matched to a gene: 12.

This clonotype was observed a few times. V usage is TRBV5-4 and J usage is TRBJ2-1; 9 bases map to TRBD2. Germline trimming cut 1 base from V and 3 bases from J; bases unmatched to any gene: 8. This CDR3 has 17 amino acids. The germline V gene encodes CDR1 SGHNT and CDR2 YYREEE (reference sequence). DNA for the CDR3: TGTGCCAGCAGCTTGCATTTAGCGGGAGTTGGCTACAATGAGCAGTTCTTC. This gives the protein CASSLHLAGVGYNEQFF. Drawing the rest from reference TRBV5-4 and TRBJ2-1, the complete variable domain is ETGVTQSPTHLIKTRGQQVTLRCSSQSGHNTVSWYQQALGQGPQFIFQYYREEENGRGNFPPRFSGLQFPNYSSELNVNALELDDSALYLCASSLHLAGVGYNEQFFGPGTRLTVL.

The table lists this clonotype with a few counts. This chain links TRBV6-1 with TRBJ1-5; no firm D call. There are 13 residues in the CDR3. Trimming stripped 4 bases from V and 7 bases from J, with 11 bases between. CDR1 is MNHNS and CDR2 is SASEGT in the germline V gene. This chain's CDR3 is CASSVQDQQPQHF. Written as DNA, the CDR3 is TGTGCCAGCAGTGTCCAAGACCAGCAGCCCCAGCATTTT.

In DNA form, the CDR3 reads TGTGCCACCAGTGATCCGAGGGGGTCCTACGAGCAGTACTTC. This translates into CATSDPRGSYEQYF. The rearrangement links TRBV24-1 to TRBJ2-7; D is possibly TRBD1 (6 bases). The CDR3 is 14 residues long. V was shortened by 3 bases and J by 1 base, with 9 bases between the two germline ends. Per germline, CDR1 KGHDR and CDR2 SFDVKD.

CDR3 in DNA: TGTGCCAGCTCATCGGACAGGGAAAAACTGTTTTTT. Translated, it gives CASSSDREKLFF. The rearrangement links TRBV18 to TRBJ1-4; TRBD1 agrees at 7 bases. Trimming took 5 bases from V and 8 from J; bases not matched to a gene: 2. The germline V gene has CDR1 KGHSH and CDR2 LQKENI. There are 12 residues in the CDR3.

This clonotype was observed many times. This chain links TRBV5-1 with TRBJ2-7; D is undetermined. V lost 0 bases and J lost 7, with 5 bases in between. The CDR3 totals 11 residues. The germline gives CDR1 SGHRS, CDR2 YFSETQ. In DNA, the CDR3 is TGCGCCAGCAGCTTGGCCGGTGAGCAGTACTTC. It specifies CASSLAGEQYF.

In this sample, this clonotype turned up many times. The chain carries TRBV3-1 and TRBJ2-3, with 15 bases aligning to TRBD2. This CDR3 spans 16 amino acids. V was clipped by 2 bases and J by 5 bases; unmatched bases: 2. The germline V gene encodes CDR1 LGHDT and CDR2 YNNKEL (reference sequence). Here the CDR3 DNA reads TGTGCCAGCAGCCAACCGGGACTAGCGGGAGGAGATACGCAGTATTTT. Amino acids: CASSQPGLAGGDTQYF.

Comments on this clonotype: A read error may account for a junction end that differs from germline. The chain has TRBV2 and TRBJ2-5; D is uncertain. The CDR3 is 14 residues long. CDR1 and CDR2 (germline): SNHLY, FYNNEI. The CDR3 loop is CASSQLANQETQYF. CDR3 bases: TGCGCCAGCAGCCAACTTGCGAATCAAGAGACCCAGTACTTC. The whole variable domain, filled in from reference TRBV2 and TRBJ2-5, reads EPEVTQTPSHQVTQMGQEVILRCVPISNHLYFYWYRQILGQKVEFLVSFYNNEISEKSEIFDDQFSVERPDGSNFTLKIRSTKLEDSAMYFCASSQLANQETQYFGPGTRLLVL.

This clonotype has ten or more counts. The chain has TRBV29-1 and TRBJ2-7; tentatively, D is TRBD1 (6 bases). Germline V gives CDR1 SQVTM, CDR2 ANQGSEA. CDR3 size: 12 residues. Trimming took 2 bases from V and 2 from J, leaving 7 bases between them. DNA of the CDR3: TGCAGCGTTGAAAGGGGGACCTACGAGCAGTACTTC. It yields the protein CSVERGTYEQYF.

This clonotype was recorded many times. CDR3 in DNA: TGCAGTGCGGGGGGGACGAGCCGCTCCTACGAGCAGTACTTC. Protein: CSAGGTSRSYEQYF. The chain employs TRBV20-1 and TRBJ2-7; TRBD2 agrees at 7 bases. With V trimmed by 6 bases and J by 0 bases, 8 bases remained unmatched. This CDR3 is built from 14 residues. CDR1 is DFQATT, CDR2 SNEGSKA, per germline (reference sequence).

This clonotype has at least ten counts. This sequence joins TRBV7-2 and TRBJ2-1, with TRBD1 matching 9 bases. V trimming: 2 bases; J trimming: 4 bases; junction bases outside the gene matches: 3. The germline V gene has CDR1 SGHTA and CDR2 FQGNSA. The CDR3 is 15 residues long. The CDR3 reads CASSLNRGLYNEQFF. In DNA form, the CDR3 reads TGTGCCAGCAGCTTAAACAGGGGGCTTTACAATGAGCAGTTCTTC.

This clonotype was seen many times. The CDR3 sequence: CASSSNSPGTSGYEQYF. The CDR3 DNA reads TGTGCCAGCAGTTCAAACTCGCCCGGGACTAGCGGCTACGAGCAGTACTTC. The chain combines TRBV12-3 or TRBV12-4 with TRBJ2-7; 11 bases are shared with TRBD2. V shed 4 bases and J 3 bases; nucleotides not matched to a gene: 11. The CDR3 runs 17 residues.

This clonotype has a count of ten or more. The rearrangement uses TRBV3-1 and TRBJ2-7; 12 nucleotides line up with TRBD2. Germline V gene data show CDR1 as LGHDT and CDR2 as YNNKEL (reference sequence). CDR3 length: 14 amino acids. Germline trimming cut 8 bases from V and 3 bases from J; bases unmatched to any gene: 5. The CDR3 sequence is CASSPTSGSYEQYF. The CDR3, as DNA: TGTGCCAGCTCACCGACTAGCGGGAGCTACGAGCAGTACTTC.

The gene calls are TRBV12-3 or TRBV12-4 and TRBJ2-1; TRBD2 is a possible D gene (6 bases). V shed 3 bases and J shed 15 bases, with 12 bases lying between them. This CDR3 is 11 amino acids long. The CDR3 is CASSFGGGLFF. In DNA, the CDR3 is TGTGCCAGCAGTTTTGGGGGAGGTCTGTTCTTC.

This clonotype occurred many times. This chain connects TRBV6-1 to TRBJ1-1; D possibly corresponds to TRBD1 (6 bases). The germline V gene encodes CDR1 MNHNS and CDR2 SASEGT. CDR3 length equals 14 residues. Between the trimmed V and J ends, which lost 9 bases and 1 base, there was a span of 15 bases. Here the CDR3 DNA reads TGTGCCAGTCTGAGCGACAGGCGGAACACTGAAGCTTTCTTT. This translates into CASLSDRRNTEAFF.

In its sample, this clonotype was seen many times. The rearrangement joins TRBV3-1 to TRBJ1-2; D uncertain. The CDR3 is 15 residues long. Looked up from germline, CDR1 is LGHDT and CDR2 is YNNKEL (reference sequence). V was pared by 3 bases and J by 5 bases, with 16 bases between. In DNA, the CDR3 is TGTGCCAGCAGCCAGCCGGGGAAGCCTCCTTATGGCTACACCTTC. Its protein is CASSQPGKPPYGYTF.

This clonotype occurred many times. The chain carries TRBV7-8 and TRBJ2-7; D is unclear. Germline V gene lookup returns CDR1 SGHVS and CDR2 FQNEAQ. Trimming shortened V by 7 bases and J by 3 bases, and 16 bases separated the two germline ends. CDR3 length: 14 amino acids. CDR3 amino acids: CASKVAEAFYEQYF. The CDR3 DNA sequence: TGTGCCAGCAAGGTGGCAGAGGCATTCTACGAGCAGTACTTC.

This clonotype was detected a few times. Since a much larger clone is just one base distant, this may be a read error. The CDR3 DNA reads as TGTGCCTGCAGACTCGACGGGACAGTCTCCTACGAGCAGTACTTC. Translation gives CACRLDGTVSYEQYF. V is TRBV28 and J is TRBJ2-7; the match to TRBD1 covers 7 bases. The CDR3 has 15 residues. Germline V gene sequence: CDR1 MDHEN, CDR2 SYDVKM.

In its sample, this clonotype was seen many times. The chain links TRBV4-3 to TRBJ1-1, with 7 nucleotides matching TRBD1. The V gene's germline CDR1 is LGHNA and CDR2 YSLEER. The junction had 11 bases not matched to a gene; V was cut back by 4 bases and J by 3 bases. The CDR3 is 16 residues long. The CDR3 nucleotides are TGCGCCAGCAGCCCCCGGACAGGAACGGTCGACACTGAAGCTTTCTTT. Amino acids: CASSPRTGTVDTEAFF.